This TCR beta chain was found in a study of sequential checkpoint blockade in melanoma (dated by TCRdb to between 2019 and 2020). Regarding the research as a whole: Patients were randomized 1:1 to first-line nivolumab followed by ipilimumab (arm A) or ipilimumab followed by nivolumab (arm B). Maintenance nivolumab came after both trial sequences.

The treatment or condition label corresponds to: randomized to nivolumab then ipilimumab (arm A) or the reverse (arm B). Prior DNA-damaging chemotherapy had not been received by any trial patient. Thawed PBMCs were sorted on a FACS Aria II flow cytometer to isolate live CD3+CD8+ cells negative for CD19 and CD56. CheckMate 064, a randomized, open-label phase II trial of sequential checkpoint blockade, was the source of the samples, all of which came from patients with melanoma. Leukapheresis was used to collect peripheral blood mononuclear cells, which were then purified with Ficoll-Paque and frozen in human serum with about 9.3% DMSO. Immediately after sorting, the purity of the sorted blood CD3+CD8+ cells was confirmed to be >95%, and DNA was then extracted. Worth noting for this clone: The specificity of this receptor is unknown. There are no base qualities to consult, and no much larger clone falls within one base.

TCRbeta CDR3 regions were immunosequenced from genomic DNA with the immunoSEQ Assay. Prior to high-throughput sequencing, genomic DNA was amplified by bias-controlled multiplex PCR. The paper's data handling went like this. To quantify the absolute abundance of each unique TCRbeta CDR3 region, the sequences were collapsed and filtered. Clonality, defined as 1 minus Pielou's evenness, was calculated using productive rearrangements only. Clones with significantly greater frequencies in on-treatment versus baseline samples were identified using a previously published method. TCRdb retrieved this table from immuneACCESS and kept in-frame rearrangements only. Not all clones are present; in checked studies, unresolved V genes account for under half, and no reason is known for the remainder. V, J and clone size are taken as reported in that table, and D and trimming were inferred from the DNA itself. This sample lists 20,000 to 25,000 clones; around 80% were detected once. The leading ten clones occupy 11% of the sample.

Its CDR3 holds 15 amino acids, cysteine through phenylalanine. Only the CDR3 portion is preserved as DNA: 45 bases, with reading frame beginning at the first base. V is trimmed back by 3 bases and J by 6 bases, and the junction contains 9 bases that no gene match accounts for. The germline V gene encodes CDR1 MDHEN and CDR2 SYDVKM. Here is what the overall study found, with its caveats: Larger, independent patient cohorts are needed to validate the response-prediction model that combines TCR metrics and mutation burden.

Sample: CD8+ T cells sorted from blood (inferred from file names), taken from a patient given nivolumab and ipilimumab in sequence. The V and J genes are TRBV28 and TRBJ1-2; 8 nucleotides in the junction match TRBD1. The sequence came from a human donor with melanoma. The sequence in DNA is TGTGCCAGCAGTTTGGGTAAACAGGGGGTCCATGGCTACACCTTC. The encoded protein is CASSLGKQGVHGYTF.